The T cell receptor (beta chain) under discussion was sequenced for a study of shared T cell receptors in the human thymus. This CDR3 comprises 20 residues. Germline V lookup: CDR1 SSHAT, CDR2 FNYEAQ (reference sequence). Using immunoSEQ multiplex PCR, the repertoire was profiled, and TCRdb retains in-frame clones only, with some absent. The top ten clones hold roughly 0.01% of a sample with some 760,000 clones, 70% to 90% of them seen once. With respect to this clone: The junction and the germline gene differ at one end; a read error may be behind it.

These same records also appear under a second study, on human thymus T cells. That study adds: Thymic samples were excised during corrective heart operations.

The origin of this receptor is a girl in the first two years of life with a congenital heart defect. Sequenced input: thymocytes. The chain carries TRBV7-7 and TRBJ1-5; maybe TRBD1 (5 bases). The CDR3 DNA sequence: TGTGCTAGCAGCTTAGAGGTGGGGGGGGTGGCAGACGATAGCAATCAGCCCCAGCATTTT. It codes for CASSLEVGGVADDSNQPQHF.